This entry features one T cell receptor (beta chain) sequence. Its antigen remains unidentified. This specimen comes from a study of shared clonotypes between healthy human individuals. Overall study: The people who gave samples were a couple of women and three men aged 18 to 49. CD4 naive and CD4 memory each took three plates per donor, while CD8 naive took two and CD8 memory one. Study-level results: Across four donors, naive CD4 shared roughly 5%, naive CD8 over 3%, memory CD4 2.3%, memory CD8 approximately 0.4%.

The table came from immunoSEQ multiplex PCR; TCRdb's copy has only in-frame clones and leaves some out. The sample consists of 1,400,000 or so clones, 98% of them appearing once. From germline, CDR1 is GTSNPN and CDR2 SVGIG (reference sequence). The ends lost 2 bases at V and 1 base at J; junction bases unmatched: 6. The CDR3 is 16 residues long. The origin of this receptor is a young man in good health. The chain recombines TRBV30 with TRBJ1-4; 8 bases map to TRBD1. The sequencing sample was made of naive CD4+ T cells sorted from blood. Subset described: CD45RA+ positively selected. DNA of the CDR3: TGTGCCTGGAGTCCAGGACAGGGCGTAACTAATGAAAAACTGTTTTTT. Translation gives CAWSPGQGVTNEKLFF.